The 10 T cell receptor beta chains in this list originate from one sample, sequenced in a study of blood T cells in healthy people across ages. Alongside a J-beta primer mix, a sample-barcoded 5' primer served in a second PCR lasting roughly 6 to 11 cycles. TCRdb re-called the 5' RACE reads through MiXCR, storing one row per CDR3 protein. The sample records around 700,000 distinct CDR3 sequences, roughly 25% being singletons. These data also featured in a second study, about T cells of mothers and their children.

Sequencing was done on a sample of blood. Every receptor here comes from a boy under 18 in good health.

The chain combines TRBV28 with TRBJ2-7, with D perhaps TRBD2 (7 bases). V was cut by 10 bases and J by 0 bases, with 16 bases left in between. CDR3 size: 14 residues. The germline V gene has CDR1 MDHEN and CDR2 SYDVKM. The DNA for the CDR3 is TGTGCCACCATCGGGGGGCTTGGCTCCTACGAGCAGTACTTC. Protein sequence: CATIGGLGSYEQYF.

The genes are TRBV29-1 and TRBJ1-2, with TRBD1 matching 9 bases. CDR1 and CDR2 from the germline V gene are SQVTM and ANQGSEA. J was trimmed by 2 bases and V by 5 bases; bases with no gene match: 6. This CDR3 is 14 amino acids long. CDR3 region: CSVIEGTGNYGYTF. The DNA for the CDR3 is TGCAGCGTTATAGAGGGGACAGGGAACTATGGCTACACCTTC.

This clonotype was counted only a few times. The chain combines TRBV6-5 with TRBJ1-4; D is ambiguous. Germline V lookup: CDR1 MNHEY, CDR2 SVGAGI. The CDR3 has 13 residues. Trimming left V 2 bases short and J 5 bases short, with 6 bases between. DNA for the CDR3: TGTGCCAGCAGTTACCCGGGAAATGAAAAACTGTTTTTT. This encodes CASSYPGNEKLFF.

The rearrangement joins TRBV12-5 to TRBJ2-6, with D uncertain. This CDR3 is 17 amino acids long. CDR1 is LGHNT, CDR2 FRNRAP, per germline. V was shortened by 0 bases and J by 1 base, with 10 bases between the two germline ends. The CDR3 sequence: CASGLVQDTSGANVLTF. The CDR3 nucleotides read TGTGCTAGTGGTTTGGTGCAAGACACTTCTGGGGCCAACGTCCTGACTTTC. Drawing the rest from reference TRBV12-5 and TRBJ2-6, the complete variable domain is DARVTQTPRHKVTEMGQEVTMRCQPILGHNTVFWYRQTMMQGLELLAYFRNRAPLDDSGMPKDRFSAEMPDATLATLKIQPSEPRDSAVYFCASGLVQDTSGANVLTFGAGSRLTVL.

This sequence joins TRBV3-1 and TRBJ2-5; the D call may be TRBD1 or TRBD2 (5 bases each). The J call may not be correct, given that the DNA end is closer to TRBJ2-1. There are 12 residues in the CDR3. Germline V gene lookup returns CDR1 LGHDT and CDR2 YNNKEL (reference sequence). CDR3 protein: CASSHREYEQFF. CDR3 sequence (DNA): TGTGCCAGCAGCCACAGGGAGTATGAGCAGTTCTTC.

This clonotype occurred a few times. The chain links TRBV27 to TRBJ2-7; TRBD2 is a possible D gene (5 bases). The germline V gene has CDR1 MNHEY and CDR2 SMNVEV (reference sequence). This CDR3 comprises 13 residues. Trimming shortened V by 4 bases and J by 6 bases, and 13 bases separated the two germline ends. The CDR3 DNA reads TGTGCCAGCAGTTCCTGGACCGAGGGCGAGCAGTACTTC. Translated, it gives CASSSWTEGEQYF.

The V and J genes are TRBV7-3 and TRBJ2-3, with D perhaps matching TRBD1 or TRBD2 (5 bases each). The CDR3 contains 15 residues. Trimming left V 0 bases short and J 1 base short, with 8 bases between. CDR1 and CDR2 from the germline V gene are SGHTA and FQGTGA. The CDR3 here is CASSLTTGRTDTQYF. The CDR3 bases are TGTGCCAGCAGCTTAACGACGGGGCGCACAGATACGCAGTATTTT.

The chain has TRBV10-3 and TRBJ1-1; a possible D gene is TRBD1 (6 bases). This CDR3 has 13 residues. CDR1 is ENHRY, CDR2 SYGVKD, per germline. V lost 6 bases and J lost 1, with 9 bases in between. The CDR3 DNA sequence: TGTGCCATCAGGACAGGAGCGAACACTGAAGCTTTCTTT. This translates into CAIRTGANTEAFF.

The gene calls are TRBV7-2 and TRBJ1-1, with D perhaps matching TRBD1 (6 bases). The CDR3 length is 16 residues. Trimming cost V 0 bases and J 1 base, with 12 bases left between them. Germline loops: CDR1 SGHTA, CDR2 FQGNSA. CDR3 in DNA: TGTGCCAGCAGCTTAGCGGGGGGGCACCAGAACACTGAAGCTTTCTTT. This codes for CASSLAGGHQNTEAFF.

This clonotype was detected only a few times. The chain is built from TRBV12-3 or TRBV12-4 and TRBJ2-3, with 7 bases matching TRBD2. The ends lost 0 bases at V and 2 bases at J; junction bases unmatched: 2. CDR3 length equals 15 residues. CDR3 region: CASSLAGGTTDTQYF. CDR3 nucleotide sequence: TGTGCCAGCAGTTTAGCGGGGGGGACCACAGATACGCAGTATTTT.